Following are 8 T cell receptor beta chains from one sample sequenced in a study of Ad26.COV2.S vaccination and SARS-CoV-2 variants (dated by TCRdb to 2020 to 2023). The time point label corresponds to: individuals recovered from natural SARS-CoV-2 infection. Library method: the immunoSEQ multiplex PCR assay. TCRdb limited this immuneACCESS table to in-frame rearrangements with V and J called. A share of clones is missing; checked studies link under half to unresolved V genes, and the rest is unexplained. Recorded for this sample are 46,000 or so clones; around 83% of them occurred a single time. The top ten constitute 40% to 55% of the sample. The input for sequencing was peripheral blood, taken after recovery from COVID-19. These receptors were collected from a human donor who had recovered from COVID-19.

This rearrangement joins TRBV18 to TRBJ2-3, with D uncertain. The germline gives CDR1 KGHSH, CDR2 LQKENI. The CDR3 sequence is 13 residues long. Deletions cut 2 bases from V and 4 bases from J, with 7 bases between. The DNA for the CDR3 is TGTGCCAGCTCACCATTTAAGGCAGATACGCAGTATTTT. As protein: CASSPFKADTQYF. Variable domain in full (rest from reference TRBV18 and TRBJ2-3): NAGVMQNPRHLVRRRGQEARLRCSPMKGHSHVYWYRQLPEEGLKFMVYLQKENIIDESGMPKERFSAEFPKEGPSILRIQQVVRGDSAAYFCASSPFKADTQYFGPGTRLTVL.

This sequence joins TRBV5-6 and TRBJ2-7, with TRBD1 matching 10 bases. Germline V gene sequence: CDR1 SGHDT, CDR2 YYEEEE. The CDR3 is 14 residues long. J gave up 6 bases and V 4 bases, and 7 bases lay outside the gene matches. CDR3 nucleotides: TGTGCCAGCAGCCCCACGGGACAGGGGACCGAGCAGTACTTC. As protein: CASSPTGQGTEQYF.

The chain recombines TRBV28 with TRBJ2-5; D remains unclear. The CDR3 is made up of 12 amino acids. Trimming took 5 bases from V and 2 from J, leaving 6 bases between them. Germline values: CDR1 MDHEN, CDR2 SYDVKM. The CDR3 DNA reads as TGTGCCAGCAGTGTCCAGCAAGAGACCCAGTACTTC. Protein product: CASSVQQETQYF.

V usage is TRBV12-5 and J usage is TRBJ1-1, with D unresolved. Germline V gene lookup returns CDR1 LGHNT and CDR2 FRNRAP. The CDR3 covers 14 residues. V lost 0 bases and J lost 5, with 10 bases in between. The CDR3, as DNA: TGTGCTAGTGGTTTGGTACCGAACTCTACTGAAGCTTTCTTT. As protein: CASGLVPNSTEAFF.

This chain's CDR3 is CASSSLAPGIGGYTF. The CDR3 nucleotides are TGCGCCAGCAGCTCCCTAGCCCCAGGGATAGGCGGCTACACCTTC. The J gene is TRBJ1-2, the V gene TRBV5-1; possibly TRBD1 for D (5 bases). The germline CDR1 and CDR2 sequences are SGHRS and YFSETQ. This CDR3 has 15 amino acids. V was cut by 3 bases and J by 8 bases, with 20 bases left in between.

Written as DNA, the CDR3 is TGCGCCAGCAGCTTTATGACAGGGGAATATGGCTACACCTTC. This gives the protein CASSFMTGEYGYTF. The chain has TRBV5-1 and TRBJ1-2; 8 nucleotides line up with TRBD1. The J segment lost 5 bases and the V segment lost 2 bases, leaving 5 bases of the junction unmatched. Germline CDR1 SGHRS, CDR2 YFSETQ. The CDR3 extends over 14 amino acids. Full variable domain (missing parts from reference TRBV5-1 and TRBJ1-2): KAGVTQTPRYLIKTRGQQVTLSCSPISGHRSVSWYQQTPGQGLQFLFEYFSETQRNKGNFPGRFSGRQFSNSRSEMNVSTLELGDSALYLCASSFMTGEYGYTFGSGTRLTVV.

This chain connects TRBV3-1 (or the pseudogene TRBV3-2) to TRBJ1-6; a weak D match, TRBD1 (6 bases). The ends were cut back, 4 bases at V and 10 bases at J, with 26 bases in the middle. This CDR3 comprises 18 residues. Germline V lookup: CDR1 LGHDT, CDR2 YNNKEL (reference sequence). CDR3 residues: CASSLIPADRSSQSPLHF. The CDR3 DNA is TGTGCCAGCAGCCTGATTCCCGCCGACAGGTCTTCCCAGTCACCCCTCCACTTT.

This clone was found once. The chain employs TRBV5-1 and TRBJ1-1, with 7 bases lining up with TRBD1. CDR1 and CDR2 (germline): SGHRS, YFSETQ. This CDR3 is 18 amino acids long. Trimming at V came to 3 bases and at J to 1 base, leaving 15 bases not matched to a gene. CDR3 region: CASSSSTRGRGANTEAFF. The CDR3, as DNA: TGCGCCAGCAGCTCGTCAACCAGGGGGAGGGGTGCGAACACTGAAGCTTTCTTT.